One sample yielded the 8 T cell receptor beta chains listed below, sequenced in a study of human T cells and chemical hapten exposure. Time point meaning: pre-sensitization, week 0. Treatment given: therapeutic diphenylcyclopropenone sensitization with weekly scalp DPC. One entry per CDR3 protein, called by TCRdb with MiXCR from the RACE reads. The data contain some 360,000 distinct CDR3 sequences, around 5.5% of them singletons. This specimen was whole blood, taken in connection with sensitization to the hapten diphenylcyclopropenone (DPC). Receptors were obtained from a woman between 50 and 59 years old with alopecia areata. Some clones in this sample may be carry-over from other donors' samples.

The chain combines TRBV27 with TRBJ1-1, with 7 bases lining up with TRBD1. Per the germline V gene, CDR1 is MNHEY and CDR2 is SMNVEV (reference sequence). With 4 bases clipped from V and 5 bases from J, the junction kept 22 bases outside the gene matches. This CDR3 contains 19 residues. CDR3 sequence (DNA): TGTGCCAGCAGTTCCCAAGAGACAGGGTGGGGAGCTAGTGGAACTGAAGCTTTCTTT. Translated, it gives CASSSQETGWGASGTEAFF.

V usage is TRBV30 and J usage is TRBJ2-3; weak D call: TRBD2 (6 bases). The CDR3 loop spans 14 amino acids. V shed 2 bases and J shed 0 bases, with 9 bases lying between them. Germline values: CDR1 GTSNPN, CDR2 SVGIG (reference sequence). The CDR3 spells CAWSLGLSTDTQYF. The DNA for the CDR3 is TGTGCCTGGAGTCTGGGACTCAGCACAGATACGCAGTATTTT.

The table lists this clonotype with many counts. This chain links TRBV5-1 with TRBJ2-7, with D perhaps matching TRBD1 (5 bases). This CDR3 has 14 amino acids. With 4 bases removed from V and 2 bases from J, the gap between germline ends came to 13 bases. Looked up from germline, CDR1 is SGHRS and CDR2 is YFSETQ. CDR3 loop: CASSLGADTYEQYF. CDR3 sequence (DNA): TGCGCCAGCAGCCTAGGGGCAGATACCTACGAGCAGTACTTC. The full variable domain, in which reference TRBV5-1 and TRBJ2-7 provide the parts outside the CDR3, is KAGVTQTPRYLIKTRGQQVTLSCSPISGHRSVSWYQQTPGQGLQFLFEYFSETQRNKGNFPGRFSGRQFSNSRSEMNVSTLELGDSALYLCASSLGADTYEQYFGPGTRLTVT.

As concerns this clonotype: The junction shows a germline mismatch at one end, possibly a read error. The chain has TRBV7-9 and TRBJ2-1, with 10 positions matching TRBD2. In germline, CDR1 is SEHNR, CDR2 FQNEAQ (reference sequence). The CDR3 spans 16 residues. The CDR3 spells CAISLGLAGVMDEQFF. The CDR3 DNA follows: TGTGCCATCAGCTTAGGTCTAGCGGGAGTTATGGATGAGCAGTTCTTC.

This clonotype appeared a few times. The chain employs TRBV27 and TRBJ2-3; 8 positions match TRBD2. Germline CDR1 MNHEY, CDR2 SMNVEV (reference sequence). This CDR3 is 16 amino acids long. The V gene end was trimmed by 7 bases and the J gene end by 8 bases; junction bases not matched to a gene: 17. CDR3 protein: CASISEQRGSRGTQYF. Written as DNA, the CDR3 is TGTGCCAGCATTTCCGAACAGCGGGGGAGCCGAGGTACGCAGTATTTT.

The rearrangement uses TRBV2 and TRBJ2-3, with 10 bases aligning to TRBD1. Per the germline V gene, CDR1 is SNHLY and CDR2 is FYNNEI. Unmatched junction bases numbered 5, after V lost 0 bases and J lost 5 bases. The CDR3 is 16 residues long. CDR3 amino acids: CASSEAGQGDIDTQYF. CDR3 coding DNA: TGTGCCAGCAGTGAAGCTGGACAGGGGGACATAGATACGCAGTATTTT.

The chain joins TRBV28 to TRBJ1-1, with a weak D call TRBD1 (6 bases). Germline V gene sequence: CDR1 MDHEN, CDR2 SYDVKM. The V end was cut by 6 bases, the J end by 0 bases, with 14 bases between. The CDR3 spans 15 residues. This CDR3 is CASSPGTFMNTEAFF. The CDR3 bases are TGTGCCAGCAGCCCCGGGACATTCATGAACACTGAAGCTTTCTTT.

There are many counts of this clonotype. J is TRBJ2-5 and V is TRBV28; D not resolved. Trimming cost V 5 bases and J 4 bases, with 2 bases left between them. Germline V lookup: CDR1 MDHEN, CDR2 SYDVKM. This CDR3 contains 10 residues. CDR3 protein: CASSRETQYF. Here the CDR3 DNA reads TGTGCCAGCAGTAGAGAGACCCAGTACTTC.